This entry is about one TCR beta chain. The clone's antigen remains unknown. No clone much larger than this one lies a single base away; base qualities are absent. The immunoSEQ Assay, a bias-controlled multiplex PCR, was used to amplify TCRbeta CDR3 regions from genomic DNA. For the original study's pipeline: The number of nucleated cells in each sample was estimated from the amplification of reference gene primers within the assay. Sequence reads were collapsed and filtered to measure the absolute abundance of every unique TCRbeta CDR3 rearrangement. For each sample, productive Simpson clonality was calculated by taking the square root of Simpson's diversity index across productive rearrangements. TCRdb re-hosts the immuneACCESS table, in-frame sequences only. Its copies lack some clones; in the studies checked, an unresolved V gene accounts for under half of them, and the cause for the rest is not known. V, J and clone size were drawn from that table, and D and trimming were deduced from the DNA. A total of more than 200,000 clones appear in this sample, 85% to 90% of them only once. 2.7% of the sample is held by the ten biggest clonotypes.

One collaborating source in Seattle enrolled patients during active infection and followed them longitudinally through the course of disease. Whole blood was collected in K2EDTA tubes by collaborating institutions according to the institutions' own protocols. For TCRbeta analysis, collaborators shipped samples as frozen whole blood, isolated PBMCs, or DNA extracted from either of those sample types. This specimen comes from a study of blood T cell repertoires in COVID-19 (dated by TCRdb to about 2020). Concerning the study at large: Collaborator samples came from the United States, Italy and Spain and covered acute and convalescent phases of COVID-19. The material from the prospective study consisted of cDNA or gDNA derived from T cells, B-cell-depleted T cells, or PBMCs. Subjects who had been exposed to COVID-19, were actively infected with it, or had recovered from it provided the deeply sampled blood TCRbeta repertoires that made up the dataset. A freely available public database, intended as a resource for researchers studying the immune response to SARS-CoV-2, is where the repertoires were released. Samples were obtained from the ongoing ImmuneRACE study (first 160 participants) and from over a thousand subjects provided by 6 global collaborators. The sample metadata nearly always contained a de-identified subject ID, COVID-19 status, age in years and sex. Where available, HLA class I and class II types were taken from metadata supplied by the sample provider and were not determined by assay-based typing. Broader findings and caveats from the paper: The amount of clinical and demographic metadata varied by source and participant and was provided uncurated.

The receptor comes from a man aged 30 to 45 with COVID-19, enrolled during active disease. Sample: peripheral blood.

The nucleotide sequence reads TGCGCCAGCAGCCAAGATAAGGACAGGGAAGCTTTCTTT. It translates as CASSQDKDREAFF. The receptor chain draws on TRBV4-3 and TRBJ1-1, with 7 bases in between that match TRBD1. Reading the germline V gene gives CDR1 LGHNA and CDR2 YSLEER. After removal of 0 bases from V and 8 bases from J, the junction retains 3 bases not matched to a gene. Including the terminal cysteine and phenylalanine, the CDR3 comprises 13 residues. Only the CDR3 region is kept as DNA, spanning 39 bases read in frame from base 1.